This is a list of T cell receptor beta chains from one sample in a study of blood T cell repertoires in COVID-19. Assay: immunoSEQ multiplex PCR; the TCRdb copy retains only in-frame clones and omits some. Of about 220,000 clones in the sample, almost 90% were seen once. The sequencing sample was made of PBMCs or T cells enriched from blood (not recorded which). The receptors originated from a woman in her 50s with acute COVID-19. Each CDR3 is given with its conserved first and last residue. The order of the fields is clone size, J gene, D gene, V gene, CDR3 protein, CDR3 DNA. D genes are given only for firm matches. The size field is filled for only some rows; it gives once, few, many or a size class.

NA	TRBJ1-5	TRBD1	TRBV2	CASSLQGWQPQHF	TGTGCCAGCAGTTTACAGGGGTGGCAGCCCCAGCATTTT
NA	TRBJ2-1	NA	TRBV7-2	CASSSKSASSYNEQFF	TGTGCCAGCAGCTCGAAGAGCGCAAGCTCCTACAATGAGCAGTTCTTC
few	TRBJ2-7	TRBD1	TRBV27	CASSYTGTAYEQYF	TGTGCCAGCAGTTACACCGGGACAGCCTACGAGCAGTACTTC
NA	TRBJ2-1	NA	TRBV6-2/TRBV6-3	CASSSASIEFF	TGTGCCAGCAGCTCCGCCAGTATTGAGTTCTTC
NA	TRBJ2-1	TRBD2	TRBV10-3	CAIRRDSGRASEQFF	TGTGCCATCAGACGTGATAGCGGGAGGGCCAGCGAGCAGTTCTTC
NA	TRBJ2-5	NA	TRBV27	CASSPRGRETQYF	TGTGCCAGCAGTCCTCGGGGGAGAGAGACCCAGTACTTC
NA	TRBJ2-2	TRBD1	TRBV5-1	CASSSTGANTGELFF	TGCGCCAGCAGCTCGACAGGGGCGAACACCGGGGAGCTGTTTTTT
few	TRBJ1-2	NA	TRBV7-9	CASSLIQKGYTF	TGTGCCAGCAGCTTAATTCAGAAAGGCTACACCTTC
NA	TRBJ2-3	NA	TRBV18	CASSPRVGSTDTQYF	TGTGCCAGCTCACCACGAGTCGGGAGCACAGATACGCAGTATTTT
NA	TRBJ1-5	NA	TRBV6-5	CASSFTGSQPQHF	TGTGCCAGCAGTTTCACAGGGAGTCAGCCCCAGCATTTT
once	TRBJ1-1	TRBD1	TRBV14	CASSRQGLEAFF	TGTGCCAGCAGCAGACAGGGCCTTGAAGCTTTCTTT
NA	TRBJ2-2	NA	TRBV6-6	CASTTTRGSGELFF	TGTGCCAGCACCACAACCAGAGGTTCCGGGGAGCTGTTTTTT
once	TRBJ1-2	NA	TRBV7-9	CASSLDTSNYGYTF	TGTGCCAGCAGTCTTGACACCTCTAACTATGGCTACACCTTC
NA	TRBJ2-7	NA	TRBV21-1	CASSKVPGQGQQYF	TGTGCCAGCAGCAAGGTCCCGGGACAGGGGCAACAGTACTTC
NA	TRBJ2-1	TRBD2	TRBV7-2	CASRGSSGSSYNEQFF	TGTGCCAGCAGAGGGAGCAGCGGGAGTTCCTACAATGAGCAGTTCTTC